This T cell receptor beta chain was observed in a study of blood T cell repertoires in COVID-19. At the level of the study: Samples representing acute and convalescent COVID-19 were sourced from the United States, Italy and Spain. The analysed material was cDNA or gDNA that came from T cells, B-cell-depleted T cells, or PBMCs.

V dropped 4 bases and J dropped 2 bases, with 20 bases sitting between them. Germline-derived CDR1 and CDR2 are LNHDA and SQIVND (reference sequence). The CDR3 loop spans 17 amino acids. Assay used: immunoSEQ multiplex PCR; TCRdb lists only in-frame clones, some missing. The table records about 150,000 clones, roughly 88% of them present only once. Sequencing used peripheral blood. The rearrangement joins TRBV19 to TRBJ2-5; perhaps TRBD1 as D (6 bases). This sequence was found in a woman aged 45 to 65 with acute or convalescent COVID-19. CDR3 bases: TGTGCCAGTAGTACTTACAGGGCGGTGGGTAGGCAAGAGACCCAGTACTTC. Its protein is CASSTYRAVGRQETQYF.